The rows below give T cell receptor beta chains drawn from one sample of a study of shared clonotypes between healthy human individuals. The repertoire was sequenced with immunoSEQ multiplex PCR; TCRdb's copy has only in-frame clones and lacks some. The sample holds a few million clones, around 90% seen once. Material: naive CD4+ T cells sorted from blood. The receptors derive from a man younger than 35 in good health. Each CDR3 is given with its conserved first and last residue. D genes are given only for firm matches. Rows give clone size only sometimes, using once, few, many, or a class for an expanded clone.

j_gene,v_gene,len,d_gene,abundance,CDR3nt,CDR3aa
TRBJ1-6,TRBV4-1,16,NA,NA,TGCGCCAGCAGCCAAGTCTCCGTGGGGGGGAATTCACCCCTCCACTTT,CASSQVSVGGNSPLHF
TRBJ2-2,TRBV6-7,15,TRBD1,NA,TGTGCCAGCAGTAGGGACAGGGGGAGTGCCGGGGAGCTGTTTTTT,CASSRDRGSAGELFF
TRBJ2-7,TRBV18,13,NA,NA,TGTGCCAGCTCACCCGGACAAAAGACCGAGCAGTACTTC,CASSPGQKTEQYF
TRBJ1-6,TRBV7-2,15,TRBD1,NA,TGTGCCAGCAGCTTAGACAGGGGGCCTAATTCACCCCTCCACTTT,CASSLDRGPNSPLHF
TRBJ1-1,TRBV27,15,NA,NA,TGTGCCAGCAGTTTTTCCCCTTTGACGACAGCTGAAGCTTTCTTT,CASSFSPLTTAEAFF
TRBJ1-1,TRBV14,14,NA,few,TGTGCCAGCAACCTGGGGCCGGTGTCTACTGAAGCTTTCTTT,CASNLGPVSTEAFF
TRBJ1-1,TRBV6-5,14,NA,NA,TGTGCCAGCAACGAGGGGCGGATGAACACTGAAGCTTTCTTT,CASNEGRMNTEAFF
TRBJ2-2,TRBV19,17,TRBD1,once,TGTGCCAGTAGTATGGTCAGGGGGCTTATGAGTACCGGGGAGCTGTTTTTT,CASSMVRGLMSTGELFF
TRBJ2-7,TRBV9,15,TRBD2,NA,TGTGCCAGCAGCGTGGGGACTAGCGGGAGTTACGAGCAGTACTTC,CASSVGTSGSYEQYF
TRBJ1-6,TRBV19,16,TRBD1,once,TGTGCCAGTAGTATAGACCCCGGGACAGGGAATTCACCCCTCCACTTT,CASSIDPGTGNSPLHF
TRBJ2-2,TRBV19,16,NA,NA,TGTGCCACCAAGACCGGGACGGCAAAGAACACCGGGGAGCTGTTTTTT,CATKTGTAKNTGELFF
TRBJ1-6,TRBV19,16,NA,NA,TGTGCCAGTAGGTCTGAATCGGGGACCTATAATTCACCCCTCCACTTT,CASRSESGTYNSPLHF
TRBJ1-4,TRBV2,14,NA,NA,TGTGCCAGCAAAAACACCCCAACTAATGAAAAACTGTTTTTT,CASKNTPTNEKLFF
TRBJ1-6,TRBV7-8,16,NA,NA,TGTGCCAGCAGCTTAGAGGGTGTCTCCTATAATTCACCCCTCCACTTT,CASSLEGVSYNSPLHF
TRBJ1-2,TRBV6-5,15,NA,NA,TGTGCCAGCAGTTACAGGGCCATGACGGACTATGGCTACACCTTC,CASSYRAMTDYGYTF
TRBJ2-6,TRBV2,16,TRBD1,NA,TGTGCCAGCGGCCAGGGGGCTAACTCTGGGGCCAACGTCCTGACTTTC,CASGQGANSGANVLTF
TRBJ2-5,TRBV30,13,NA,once,TGTGCCTGGAGTGTACATCCCTTAGAGACCCAGTACTTC,CAWSVHPLETQYF
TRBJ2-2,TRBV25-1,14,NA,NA,TGTGCCAGCAGTGAACGAGGGGGACCCGGGGAGCTGTTTTTT,CASSERGGPGELFF
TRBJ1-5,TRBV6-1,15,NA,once,TGTGCCAGCAGTGAAGCGTCCCCTCTGAATCAGCCCCAGCATTTT,CASSEASPLNQPQHF
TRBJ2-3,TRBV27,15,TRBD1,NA,TGTGCCAGCAGGGCCCGGGACAGGGTGGCAGATACGCAGTATTTT,CASRARDRVADTQYF
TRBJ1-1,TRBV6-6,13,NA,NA,TGTGCCAGCAGGGTTACGGCGGGAGGTGAAGCTTTCTTT,CASRVTAGGEAFF
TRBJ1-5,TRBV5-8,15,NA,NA,TGTGCCAGCAGCTTGAACGGGGAATCCAATCAGCCCCAGCATTTT,CASSLNGESNQPQHF
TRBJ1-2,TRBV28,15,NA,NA,TGTGCCAGCAGCCCTCCCGGGATCACTAACTATGGCTACACCTTC,CASSPPGITNYGYTF
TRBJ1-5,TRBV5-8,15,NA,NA,TGTGCCAGCACGCCCGGACAGTCAGAAAATCAGCCCCAGCATTTT,CASTPGQSENQPQHF
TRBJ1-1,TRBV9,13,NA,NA,TGTGCCAGCAGCCAGCTGTCCGGGTATGGAGCTTTCTTT,CASSQLSGYGAFF
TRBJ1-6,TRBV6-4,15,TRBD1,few,TGTGCCAGCAGCTCTCAGACAGGGGGGAATTCACCCCTCCACTTT,CASSSQTGGNSPLHF
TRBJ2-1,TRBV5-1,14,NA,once,TGCGCCAGCAGCACGGGACCGAAAGACAATGAGCAGTTCTTC,CASSTGPKDNEQFF
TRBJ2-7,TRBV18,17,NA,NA,TGTGCCAGCTCACCACTGGGCGCGGTAGGACTCGGCTACGAGCAGTACTTC,CASSPLGAVGLGYEQYF
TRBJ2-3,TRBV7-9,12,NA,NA,TGTGCCAGCAGCCGAAGGGCCGATACGCAGTATTTT,CASSRRADTQYF
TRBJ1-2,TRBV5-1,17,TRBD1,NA,TGCGCCAGCAGCTTGGGCGTGACAGGGGTTATCAGTGGGGGCTACACCTTC,CASSLGVTGVISGGYTF
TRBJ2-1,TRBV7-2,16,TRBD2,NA,TGTGCCAGCAGCACACGGACTAGACTCCTCTACAATGAGCAGTTCTTC,CASSTRTRLLYNEQFF
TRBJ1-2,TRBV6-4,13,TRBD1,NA,TGTGCCAGCAGAGGGACAGGCCCCCATGGCTACACCTTC,CASRGTGPHGYTF
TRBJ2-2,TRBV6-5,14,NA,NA,TGTGCCAGCAGTTCAACAACGAACACCGGGGAGCTGTTTTTT,CASSSTTNTGELFF
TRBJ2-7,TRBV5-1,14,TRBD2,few,TGCGCCAGCAGCCTAGCGGGAGGGCCGGGCGAGCAGTACTTC,CASSLAGGPGEQYF
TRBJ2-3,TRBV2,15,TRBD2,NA,TGTGCCAGCAGGATGACTAGCGGGAAAATAGATACGCAGTATTTT,CASRMTSGKIDTQYF
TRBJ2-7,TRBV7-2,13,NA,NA,TGTGCCAGCAGCTCCAGGGGTCCGTACGAGCAGTACTTC,CASSSRGPYEQYF
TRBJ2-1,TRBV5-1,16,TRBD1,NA,TGCGCCAGCAGCCTCACCGGGACAGCCTCCTACAATGAGCAGTTCTTC,CASSLTGTASYNEQFF
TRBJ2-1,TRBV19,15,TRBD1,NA,TGTGCCAGTAGTATTCTGGACAGGGCCTACAATGAGCAGTTCTTC,CASSILDRAYNEQFF
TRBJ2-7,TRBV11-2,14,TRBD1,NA,TGTGCCAGCAGCTCAGGACAGGGGGCCTACGAGCAGTACTTC,CASSSGQGAYEQYF
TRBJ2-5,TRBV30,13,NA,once,TGTGCCTGGAGTCCTACGGGGCGGGAGACCCAGTACTTC,CAWSPTGRETQYF
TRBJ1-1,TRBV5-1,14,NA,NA,TGCGCCAGCAGCTTGCCGGCGTCCGGCACTGAAGCTTTCTTT,CASSLPASGTEAFF